The 23 T cell receptor beta chains below come from one sample, sequenced in a study of blood T cell repertoires in COVID-19. TCRdb's copy holds only in-frame clones and misses some; the assay was immunoSEQ multiplex PCR. The data hold 200,000 to 300,000 clones, with roughly four fifths observed a single time. The sample taken for sequencing was peripheral blood. Receptor source: a woman aged 60-70 years with active or convalescent COVID-19.

This chain uses TRBV5-1 with TRBJ2-3; 9 positions match TRBD2. V lost 0 bases and J lost 5; bases outside the gene matches: 4. The CDR3 is made up of 15 amino acids. CDR1 SGHRS and CDR2 YFSETQ come from the germline V gene. CDR3 region: CASSLEAGGRDTQYF. The CDR3 DNA is TGCGCCAGCAGCTTGGAGGCGGGGGGGCGAGATACGCAGTATTTT.

The genes are TRBV20-1 and TRBJ2-1, with D uncertain. The germline gives CDR1 DFQATT, CDR2 SNEGSKA (reference sequence). CDR3 length: 10 amino acids. V lost 6 bases and J lost 8, with 8 bases in between. The CDR3 bases are TGCAGTGCAGTACGGGATGAGCAGTTCTTC. Translated, it gives CSAVRDEQFF.

The V call is TRBV6-5, the J call TRBJ2-7; maybe TRBD1 (5 bases). The CDR3 contains 13 residues. The V and J ends lost 7 bases and 0 bases respectively, with 10 bases between them. CDR1 is MNHEY and CDR2 is SVGAGI in the germline V gene. CDR3 loop: CASNSDSSYEQYF. The CDR3 DNA is TGTGCCAGCAACAGCGACAGCTCCTACGAGCAGTACTTC.

The chain carries TRBV5-4 and TRBJ1-1, with D maybe TRBD1 (5 bases). The CDR3 totals 14 residues. The germline V and J ends were trimmed by 4 bases and 5 bases, with 15 bases remaining between them. Germline lookup yields CDR1 SGHNT and CDR2 YYREEE (reference sequence). The CDR3 is CASSLTVPGTEAFF. The DNA of the CDR3 is TGTGCCAGCAGCCTGACAGTCCCTGGGACTGAAGCTTTCTTT.

This chain joins TRBV7-3 and TRBJ1-5; a weak D match, TRBD1 (5 bases). Germline CDR1 reads SGHTA; CDR2 reads FQGTGA. The CDR3 is 18 residues long. V lost 0 bases and J 5 bases, leaving 20 bases between the germline ends. The DNA of the CDR3 is TGTGCCAGCAGCTTAACAACCCCAGGTGTGGGGGGGGATCAGCCCCAGCATTTT. Amino acid sequence: CASSLTTPGVGGDQPQHF.

With regard to this clone: Other DNA sequences in the sample encode the same CDR3. The chain uses TRBV5-1 and TRBJ1-1; 7 bases line up with TRBD1. The CDR3 runs to 13 residues. The V gene's germline CDR1 is SGHRS and CDR2 YFSETQ. The ends lost 1 base at V and 3 bases at J; junction bases unmatched: 0. CDR3 DNA: TGCGCCAGCAGCTTGCAGGGGGACACTGAAGCTTTCTTT. Translated: CASSLQGDTEAFF.

The chain joins TRBV4-2 to TRBJ1-3, with D hard to call. The CDR3 sequence is 21 residues long. V lost 4 bases, J lost 0 bases, and 28 bases lay in between. Looked up from germline, CDR1 is LGHNA and CDR2 is YNFKEQ. The CDR3 here is CASSPQRGPLGPPSSGNTIYF. In DNA, the CDR3 is TGTGCCAGCAGCCCACAACGCGGGCCTCTAGGCCCTCCTAGCTCTGGAAACACCATATATTTT.

This clone was counted between two and nine times. The V gene is TRBV5-4, the J gene TRBJ1-3, with D hard to call. From germline, CDR1 is SGHNT and CDR2 YYREEE (reference sequence). The CDR3 covers 15 residues. V lost 0 bases and J lost 1, with 8 bases in between. The CDR3 region is CASSLDRGSGNTIYF. For the CDR3, the DNA is TGTGCCAGCAGCTTGGATCGGGGTTCTGGAAACACCATATATTTT.

The chain joins TRBV19 to TRBJ2-7; a weak D match, TRBD1 (5 bases). The CDR3 is 14 residues long. The germline V gene has CDR1 LNHDA and CDR2 SQIVND (reference sequence). V lost 3 bases to trimming and J lost 6 bases, with 15 bases between them. CDR3 in amino acids: CASSMGQGTTEQYF. CDR3 DNA sequence: TGTGCCAGTAGTATGGGGCAGGGTACGACCGAGCAGTACTTC.

The chain recombines TRBV10-3 with TRBJ1-2; D is uncertain. V lost 3 bases, J lost 6 bases, and 11 bases lay in between. This CDR3 region has 13 residues. The germline gives CDR1 ENHRY, CDR2 SYGVKD. This CDR3 reads CAISDGFQDGYTF. Written as DNA, the CDR3 is TGTGCCATCAGTGATGGGTTCCAGGATGGCTACACCTTC.

The rearrangement joins TRBV4-1 to TRBJ2-4; D ambiguous. The V end was cut by 0 bases, the J end by 2 bases, with 11 bases between. Germline lookup yields CDR1 MGHRA and CDR2 YSYEKL. The CDR3 loop spans 16 amino acids. CDR3: CASSQDYSLSKNIQYF. CDR3 nucleotide sequence: TGCGCCAGCAGCCAAGATTACAGTCTTTCCAAAAACATTCAGTACTTC.

The chain uses TRBV30 and TRBJ1-5; TRBD1 matches 8 bases. CDR3 size: 16 residues. V gave up 3 bases and J gave up 3 bases; unmatched junction bases: 10. CDR1 and CDR2 from the germline V gene are GTSNPN and SVGIG (reference sequence). DNA for the CDR3: TGTGCCTGGAGCCAACTAACAGGGGGAGACAATCAGCCCCAGCATTTT. Residues: CAWSQLTGGDNQPQHF.

The J gene is TRBJ2-7, the V gene TRBV18, with a possible D match to TRBD2 (6 bases). CDR3 size: 15 residues. The V gene's germline CDR1 is KGHSH and CDR2 LQKENI. The ends were cut back, 5 bases at V and 2 bases at J, with 16 bases in the middle. The CDR3 sequence: CASSTGDGGPYEQYF. CDR3 DNA sequence: TGTGCCAGCTCAACCGGGGACGGAGGGCCCTACGAGCAGTACTTC.

This rearrangement joins TRBV29-1 to TRBJ2-7, with 9 positions matching TRBD1. CDR1 and CDR2 (germline): SQVTM, ANQGSEA. The junction had 4 bases not matched to a gene; V was cut back by 7 bases and J by 6 bases. The CDR3 sequence is 11 residues long. The CDR3 sequence is CSGGQGSEQYF. The CDR3 DNA follows: TGCAGCGGGGGACAGGGCTCCGAGCAGTACTTC.

The V and J genes are TRBV5-1 and TRBJ1-2, with 9 nucleotides matching TRBD1. The CDR3 has 15 residues. Trimming removed 0 bases from V and 4 bases from J; junction bases left unmatched: 4. Per germline, CDR1 SGHRS and CDR2 YFSETQ. The CDR3 nucleotides are TGCGCCAGCAGCTTGGAGGGGACAGGGCCCTATGGCTACACCTTC. It is translated as CASSLEGTGPYGYTF. The full variable domain, rest sourced from reference TRBV5-1 and TRBJ1-2, is KAGVTQTPRYLIKTRGQQVTLSCSPISGHRSVSWYQQTPGQGLQFLFEYFSETQRNKGNFPGRFSGRQFSNSRSEMNVSTLELGDSALYLCASSLEGTGPYGYTFGSGTRLTVV.

Within the sample, this clone is medium-sized. The chain couples TRBV3-1 (or the pseudogene TRBV3-2) to TRBJ2-7; 8 bases fit TRBD1. The germline V gene has CDR1 LGHDT and CDR2 YNNKEL (reference sequence). Unmatched junction bases numbered 6, after V lost 5 bases and J lost 6 bases. The CDR3 length is 13 residues. The CDR3 DNA sequence: TGTGCCAGCAGCAGGCAGGGGGCCCTCGAGCAGTACTTC. This sequence encodes CASSRQGALEQYF.

The chain carries TRBV2 and TRBJ1-1; D is possibly TRBD1 (5 bases). Germline values: CDR1 SNHLY, CDR2 FYNNEI. This CDR3 has 14 residues. V was trimmed by 5 bases and J by 0 bases, leaving 10 bases between them. The CDR3 DNA reads as TGTGCCAGCAGTCTTTGGACACTGAACACTGAAGCTTTCTTT. Its translation is CASSLWTLNTEAFF.

The V gene is TRBV7-8, the J gene TRBJ1-3, with 7 bases matching TRBD1. Germline CDR1 and CDR2: SGHVS and FQNEAQ. The length of the CDR3 is 17 residues. The V segment lost 1 base and the J segment 0 bases; nucleotides outside the gene matches: 6. The CDR3 loop reads CASSLGGGRSSGNTIYF. CDR3 DNA sequence: TGTGCCAGCAGCTTAGGAGGGGGCAGGAGCTCTGGAAACACCATATATTTT. The variable domain in full, with the rest retrieved from reference TRBV7-8 and TRBJ1-3, is GAGVSQSPRYKVAKRGQDVALRCDPISGHVSLFWYQQALGQGPEFLTYFQNEAQLDKSGLPSDRFFAERPEGSVSTLKIQRTQQEDSAVYLCASSLGGGRSSGNTIYFGEGSWLTVV.

The chain combines TRBV7-3 with TRBJ2-3; perhaps TRBD2 as D (6 bases). Trimming took off 3 bases at V and 7 bases at J, with 11 bases between the two ends. CDR3 length equals 13 residues. From germline, CDR1 is SGHTA and CDR2 FQGTGA. CDR3 loop: CASSLIGGNTQYF. The CDR3 nucleotides read TGTGCCAGCAGCTTGATTGGGGGGAATACGCAGTATTTT.

This chain links TRBV6-1 with TRBJ1-3; D is uncertain. Trimming took off 4 bases at V and 0 bases at J, with 13 bases between the two ends. CDR1 and CDR2 from the germline V gene are MNHNS and SASEGT. CDR3 length equals 16 residues. CDR3 DNA: TGTGCCAGCAGTGGGGGTTGGGAGTACTCTGGAAACACCATATATTTT. Translation: CASSGGWEYSGNTIYF.

In this sample, this clone turned up once. This chain links TRBV7-6 with TRBJ2-7, with 11 bases that match TRBD2. Looked up from germline, CDR1 is SGHVS and CDR2 is FNYEAQ. The length of the CDR3 is 15 residues. J lost 0 bases, V lost 5 bases, and 3 bases had no gene match. The CDR3 reads CASSPGTSGSYEQYF. In DNA form, the CDR3 reads TGTGCCAGCAGCCCCGGGACTAGCGGCTCCTACGAGCAGTACTTC. Filled out from reference TRBV7-6 and TRBJ2-7, the complete variable domain reads GAGVSQSPRYKVTKRGQDVALRCDPISGHVSLYWYRQALGQGPEFLTYFNYEAQQDKSGLPNDRFSAERPEGSISTLTIQRTEQRDSAMYRCASSPGTSGSYEQYFGPGTRLTVT.

The V call is TRBV7-8, the J call TRBJ1-1; D is ambiguous. Germline loops: CDR1 SGHVS, CDR2 FQNEAQ. Trimming pared 1 base from V and 1 base from J, leaving 4 bases between. The CDR3 runs to 13 residues. This CDR3 reads CASSLGKNTEAFF. The CDR3 DNA is TGTGCCAGCAGCTTAGGTAAGAACACTGAAGCTTTCTTT.

The table lists this clone with a count of one. The chain links TRBV18 to TRBJ1-2; possible D gene TRBD1, 5 bases. V dropped 2 bases and J dropped 6 bases, with 16 bases sitting between them. Germline-derived CDR1 and CDR2 are KGHSH and LQKENI. The CDR3 covers 15 residues. CDR3 protein: CASSPRGSASDGYTF. Here the CDR3 DNA reads TGTGCCAGCTCACCAAGGGGCAGCGCAAGTGATGGCTACACCTTC.